This passage covers 5 T cell receptor beta chains from one sample sequenced in a study of T cells in narcolepsy. Repertoires were generated with immunoSEQ multiplex PCR, while TCRdb's copy carries only in-frame clones and drops some. Among around 18,000 clones, around 70% were seen once, and the ten largest hold around 15%. The source material was CD45RA- memory CD8+ T cells from PBMCs. The receptor source for this set is a human donor with narcolepsy.

This chain connects TRBV6-5 to TRBJ2-5; D call uncertain. Trimming stripped 3 bases from V and 5 bases from J, with 13 bases between. The CDR3 has 14 residues. Germline V CDR1 and CDR2: MNHEY, SVGAGI. The CDR3 DNA reads as TGTGCCAGCAGTTATGTCTCTGTAGGGGAGACCCAGTACTTC. Protein sequence: CASSYVSVGETQYF.

The table lists this clone with a count of one. This chain links TRBV2 with TRBJ2-5; 14 nucleotides agree with TRBD2. Germline lookup yields CDR1 SNHLY and CDR2 FYNNEI. Trimming removed 6 bases from V and 5 bases from J; junction bases left unmatched: 14. The CDR3 length is 18 residues. As DNA, the CDR3 is TGTGCCAGCAGGGATCCGGTGACTAGCGGGAGGGCCTCGGAGACCCAGTACTTC. This encodes CASRDPVTSGRASETQYF.

The rearrangement links TRBV7-9 to TRBJ2-1; the D is unclear. CDR1 is SEHNR and CDR2 is FQNEAQ in the germline V gene (reference sequence). The CDR3 loop spans 14 amino acids. V shed 1 base and J shed 7 bases, with 11 bases lying between them. The CDR3 is CASSLDGSWNEQFF. CDR3 DNA: TGTGCCAGCAGCTTAGATGGTAGCTGGAATGAGCAGTTCTTC.

This chain connects TRBV2 to TRBJ2-7; 14 bases match TRBD2. Germline CDR1 is SNHLY and CDR2 is FYNNEI. Germline trimming cut 5 bases from V and 5 bases from J; bases unmatched to any gene: 8. The CDR3 loop spans 16 amino acids. The CDR3 coding sequence is TGTGCCAGCAGTCCCGGGACTAGCGGGAGCGTCGACGAGCAGTACTTC. Amino acid sequence: CASSPGTSGSVDEQYF.

By its share, this clone is medium-sized. The gene calls are TRBV5-6 and TRBJ2-7; no firm D call. Between the trimmed V and J ends, which lost 1 base and 3 bases, there was a span of 11 bases. This CDR3 region has 14 residues. Germline lookup yields CDR1 SGHDT and CDR2 YYEEEE. As DNA, the CDR3 is TGTGCCAGCAGCTTGTTAGGGTCAGACTACGAGCAGTACTTC. This gives the protein CASSLLGSDYEQYF.